This TCR beta chain was retrieved from a study of STAT5B mutations in CD4+ large granular lymphocyte leukemia. Findings of the study overall: Without putative leukemic clones, patient CD4-sorted repertoires remained more clonal than healthy CD4+ repertoires.

For this clone: The antigen is unknown. Its ends do not fully match the called genes, so a read error is possible.

Control samples were healthy donors' buffy coats. This was a survey-level run. Using immunoSEQ multiplex PCR, the repertoire was profiled, and TCRdb retains in-frame clones only, with some absent. Among more than 25,000 clones listed, over 70% were seen once. From germline, CDR1 is MDHEN and CDR2 SYDVKM. This CDR3 spans 14 amino acids. Sequencing input: CD4+ T cells from blood buffy coats. The V gene is TRBV28, the J gene TRBJ1-2; tentatively, D is TRBD1 (6 bases). The clonotype comes from a human donor in good health. This CDR3 is CAGSLHRDTGGYTF. The CDR3 nucleotides read TGTGCCGGCAGTTTACACCGGGACACCGGTGGCTACACCTTC.